Given below is one T cell receptor beta chain in context. Germline and junction disagree at one end, which may indicate a read error. A J-beta primer mix and a sample-barcoded 5' primer were used in a second PCR of roughly 6 to 12 cycles. TCRdb redid the calling of the 5' RACE reads with MiXCR, one entry per CDR3 protein. The table lists roughly 800,000 distinct CDR3 sequences, about 53% of them singletons, with 41% in the top ten. The sample comes from a study of blood T cells in healthy people across ages. Sequencing used blood. The receptor's source is an older man in good health.

CDR3 sequence: CASSLVQAAEYGHTF. In nucleotides, the CDR3 is TGTGCCAGCAGCTTAGTTCAGGCTGCAGAATATGGCCACACCTTC. V gene TRBV7-2 combines with J gene TRBJ1-2, with D uncertain. Germline V gives CDR1 SGHTA, CDR2 FQGNSA. The CDR3 covers 15 residues.